The 32 T cell receptor beta chains below were found in one sample sequenced in a study of blood T cell repertoires in COVID-19. Data came from immunoSEQ multiplex PCR; TCRdb stores just in-frame clones and leaves some out. The sample lists 190,000 or so clones, around 90% occurring once. Sequencing was performed on peripheral blood. Source of these receptors: a man aged 40-50 years with acute or convalescent COVID-19.

V usage is TRBV27 and J usage is TRBJ1-1; a weak D match, TRBD1 (5 bases). Germline V CDR1 and CDR2: MNHEY, SMNVEV (reference sequence). The V and J ends lost 2 bases and 8 bases respectively, with 12 bases between them. This CDR3 has 13 residues. The CDR3 region has the DNA TGTGCCAGCAGTTTAACAAGACAGACCGAAGCTTTCTTT. Its protein is CASSLTRQTEAFF.

The genes are TRBV7-9 and TRBJ1-6; possible D gene TRBD1, 5 bases. The germline V and J ends were trimmed by 1 base and 6 bases, with 7 bases remaining between them. The CDR3 runs to 14 residues. Looked up from germline, CDR1 is SEHNR and CDR2 is FQNEAQ (reference sequence). The chain's CDR3 is CASSLGGGNSPLHF. CDR3 sequence (DNA): TGTGCCAGCAGCTTAGGGGGGGGTAATTCACCCCTCCACTTT.

The V and J genes are TRBV5-6 and TRBJ1-3, with 8 nucleotides matching TRBD1. This CDR3 contains 18 residues. Germline V gene lookup returns CDR1 SGHDT and CDR2 YYEEEE. With 0 bases clipped from V and 4 bases from J, the junction kept 12 bases outside the gene matches. CDR3 DNA sequence: TGTGCCAGCAGCTTGGTGCTTTCAGGGGGCGCGGGAGGAAACACCATATATTTT. Its translation is CASSLVLSGGAGGNTIYF.

The chain has TRBV14 and TRBJ2-1; maybe TRBD1 (6 bases). CDR1 SGHDN and CDR2 FVKESK come from the germline V gene. The V gene lost 0 bases and the J gene lost 4 bases, with 10 bases spanning the gap. This CDR3 region has 15 residues. The chain's CDR3 is CASSQDIGQYNEQFF. The CDR3 bases are TGTGCCAGCAGCCAAGATATCGGACAGTACAATGAGCAGTTCTTC.

This sequence joins TRBV10-3 and TRBJ1-2; a weak D match, TRBD1 (5 bases). The germline V gene has CDR1 ENHRY and CDR2 SYGVKD. This CDR3 spans 12 amino acids. V lost 0 bases and J lost 7, with 6 bases in between. CDR3 DNA: TGTGCCATCAGTGAGTCGACAGTTGGCTACACCTTC. Residues: CAISESTVGYTF.

J is TRBJ2-7 and V is TRBV10-1, with 7 bases aligning to TRBD2. Trimming took 5 bases from V and 4 from J; bases not matched to a gene: 8. Germline V gene data show CDR1 as WNHNN and CDR2 as SYGVQD (reference sequence). CDR3 size: 14 residues. For the CDR3, the DNA is TGCGCCAGCAGTTTTAGCGGGTCCGCGTACGAGCAGTACTTC. This codes for CASSFSGSAYEQYF.

J is TRBJ1-4 and V is TRBV6-5; D remains unclear. Per the germline V gene, CDR1 is MNHEY and CDR2 is SVGAGI. This CDR3 contains 16 residues. Trimming stripped 2 bases from V and 7 bases from J, with 17 bases between. CDR3 DNA: TGTGCCAGCAGTTACCGAGGCACGGGTGGAATTGAAAAACTGTTTTTT. Its protein is CASSYRGTGGIEKLFF.

CDR3 in DNA: TGCGCCAGCAGCCCGGATCGATCGGGCTATGGCTACACCTTC. Its translation is CASSPDRSGYGYTF. J is TRBJ1-2 and V is TRBV5-1; unclear D gene. Germline CDR1 is SGHRS and CDR2 is YFSETQ. The CDR3 has 14 amino acids. V dropped 4 bases and J dropped 4 bases, with 14 bases sitting between them.

V and J are TRBV6-6 and TRBJ1-5, with D possibly matching TRBD1 (5 bases). Trimming shortened V by 2 bases and J by 5 bases, and 10 bases separated the two germline ends. The CDR3 spans 14 residues. The germline gives CDR1 MNHNY, CDR2 SVGAGI (reference sequence). CDR3 sequence: CASSYGQGYQPQHF. CDR3 DNA: TGTGCCAGCAGTTACGGCCAGGGTTATCAGCCCCAGCATTTT.

The chain joins TRBV7-2 to TRBJ2-7; TRBD2 matches at 12 bases. The CDR3 length is 16 residues. Trimming at V came to 6 bases and at J to 2 bases, leaving 8 bases not matched to a gene. Germline V CDR1 and CDR2: SGHTA, FQGNSA. CDR3 sequence reads: CASRTTSGGYPYEQYF. The CDR3 bases are TGTGCCAGCAGAACTACTAGCGGGGGGTACCCCTACGAGCAGTACTTC.

The rearrangement links TRBV5-6 to TRBJ2-7; a possible D gene is TRBD2 (6 bases). V was pared by 2 bases and J by 2 bases, with 11 bases between. CDR1 is SGHDT and CDR2 is YYEEEE in the germline V gene. CDR3 length: 14 residues. The DNA of the CDR3 is TGTGCCAGCAGCTTCAGTGGGGGGACCTACGAGCAGTACTTC. Amino acid sequence: CASSFSGGTYEQYF.

The CDR3 reads CASQTGSNTEAFF. The CDR3 DNA reads TGCGCCAGTCAGACAGGGTCGAACACTGAAGCTTTCTTT. This chain links TRBV10-2 with TRBJ1-1; TRBD1 matches at 7 bases. The CDR3 is 13 amino acids. J lost 1 base, V lost 9 bases, and 5 bases had no gene match. Germline CDR1 is WSHSY and CDR2 is SAAADI.

This clone was counted between two and nine times. This chain links TRBV5-6 with TRBJ1-1, with D possibly being TRBD1 (5 bases). V lost 4 bases, J lost 9 bases, and 16 bases lay in between. Looked up from germline, CDR1 is SGHDT and CDR2 is YYEEEE. The CDR3 is 13 amino acids. The CDR3 sequence is CASSRTGGVQAFF. The CDR3 coding sequence is TGTGCCAGCAGCCGTACCGGAGGGGTTCAAGCTTTCTTT.

The chain couples TRBV12-5 to TRBJ2-1, with TRBD1 matching 11 bases. J gave up 9 bases and V 0 bases, and 10 bases lay outside the gene matches. The CDR3 contains 17 residues. Germline lookup yields CDR1 LGHNT and CDR2 FRNRAP. For the CDR3, the DNA is TGTGCTAGTGGTTTGGTCCTAAGGGACAGGGGGGGTGGTGAGCAGTTCTTC. Its protein is CASGLVLRDRGGGEQFF. The full variable domain, in which reference TRBV12-5 and TRBJ2-1 provide the parts outside the CDR3, is DARVTQTPRHKVTEMGQEVTMRCQPILGHNTVFWYRQTMMQGLELLAYFRNRAPLDDSGMPKDRFSAEMPDATLATLKIQPSEPRDSAVYFCASGLVLRDRGGGEQFFGPGTRLTVL.

A single count supports this clone. The chain recombines TRBV5-1 with TRBJ1-2; maybe TRBD1 (5 bases). The CDR3 runs to 14 residues. Germline CDR1 is SGHRS and CDR2 is YFSETQ. V was pared by 0 bases and J by 2 bases, with 8 bases between. The CDR3 here is CASSLAAGNYGYTF. CDR3 DNA: TGCGCCAGCAGCTTGGCTGCAGGGAACTATGGCTACACCTTC.

The chain has TRBV18 and TRBJ2-2; 9 bases are a match to TRBD1. The junction had 5 bases not matched to a gene; V was cut back by 3 bases and J by 3 bases. This CDR3 comprises 16 residues. The V gene's germline CDR1 is KGHSH and CDR2 LQKENI. The CDR3 DNA follows: TGTGCCAGCTCACCCGGGACAGGGCCTCACACCGGGGAGCTGTTTTTT. Residues: CASSPGTGPHTGELFF.

V gene TRBV20-1 combines with J gene TRBJ1-5, with 8 bases that match TRBD1. CDR1 and CDR2 (germline): DFQATT, SNEGSKA (reference sequence). Trimming at V came to 4 bases and at J to 9 bases, leaving 14 bases not matched to a gene. CDR3 length: 15 amino acids. The CDR3 loop is CSATDRGLGGGPQHF. CDR3 coding DNA: TGCAGTGCTACTGACAGGGGTTTAGGAGGAGGGCCCCAGCATTTT.

J is TRBJ2-2 and V is TRBV7-2, with 13 nucleotides matching TRBD2. The junction had 4 bases not matched to a gene; V was cut back by 5 bases and J by 4 bases. The germline V gene encodes CDR1 SGHTA and CDR2 FQGNSA. This CDR3 is 16 amino acids long. The CDR3 DNA reads as TGTGCCAGCAGCACCAGGACTAGCGGGGGCACCGGGGAGCTGTTTTTT. This sequence encodes CASSTRTSGGTGELFF.

The chain has TRBV19 and TRBJ2-7; D might be TRBD2 (6 bases). Germline CDR1 and CDR2: LNHDA and SQIVND (reference sequence). The CDR3 totals 17 residues. Trimming stripped 3 bases from V and 2 bases from J, with 20 bases between. The CDR3 sequence: CASSIRWGGASTYEQYF. Here the CDR3 DNA reads TGTGCCAGTAGTATTCGTTGGGGCGGGGCCTCCACCTACGAGCAGTACTTC.

V gene TRBV6-5 combines with J gene TRBJ2-6, with a possible D match to TRBD2 (5 bases). CDR1 is MNHEY and CDR2 is SVGAGI in the germline V gene. The CDR3 contains 16 residues. Trimming stripped 2 bases from V and 3 bases from J, with 11 bases between. CDR3 region: CASSYRRVHGANVLTF. As DNA, the CDR3 is TGTGCCAGCAGTTACCGGCGGGTTCATGGGGCCAACGTCCTGACTTTC.

This sequence joins TRBV5-6 and TRBJ2-3; TRBD2 matches at 8 bases. The CDR3 has 15 residues. The trim removed 0 bases at V and 6 bases at J, leaving 6 bases unmatched. CDR1 is SGHDT and CDR2 is YYEEEE in the germline V gene. The chain's CDR3 is CASSLVAGSFDTQYF. The CDR3 region has the DNA TGTGCCAGCAGCTTGGTAGCGGGGTCGTTCGATACGCAGTATTTT.

The J gene is TRBJ1-2, the V gene TRBV6-5, with D tentatively TRBD1 (5 bases). The CDR3 runs to 15 residues. Between the trimmed V and J ends, which lost 2 bases and 5 bases, there was a span of 15 bases. Germline CDR1 and CDR2: MNHEY and SVGAGI. This CDR3 reads CASSYGSGGKYGYTF. CDR3 nucleotides: TGTGCCAGCAGTTACGGATCGGGGGGAAAGTATGGCTACACCTTC.

The gene calls are TRBV5-8 and TRBJ1-4; the D gene is possibly TRBD1 (5 bases). This CDR3 is built from 19 residues. Trimming shortened V by 4 bases and J by 0 bases, and 22 bases separated the two germline ends. Germline V lookup: CDR1 SGHTS, CDR2 YDEGEE. The CDR3 DNA follows: TGTGCCAGCAGCACGGAGGCGGGACGTCCCTTGACAACTAATGAAAAACTGTTTTTT. This gives the protein CASSTEAGRPLTTNEKLFF.

The V and J genes are TRBV18 and TRBJ1-2, with 10 nucleotides matching TRBD1. Per the germline V gene, CDR1 is KGHSH and CDR2 is LQKENI. V lost 2 bases, J lost 8 bases, and 5 bases stayed unmatched. The CDR3 length is 14 residues. The CDR3 bases are TGTGCCAGCTCACCATATGGGACAGGGGACGGCTACACCTTC. Translated: CASSPYGTGDGYTF. Using reference TRBV18 and TRBJ1-2 for the parts outside the CDR3, the full variable domain is NAGVMQNPRHLVRRRGQEARLRCSPMKGHSHVYWYRQLPEEGLKFMVYLQKENIIDESGMPKERFSAEFPKEGPSILRIQQVVRGDSAAYFCASSPYGTGDGYTFGSGTRLTVV.

The chain carries TRBV2 and TRBJ2-2; 8 bases fit TRBD1. Per germline, CDR1 SNHLY and CDR2 FYNNEI. This CDR3 is 14 amino acids long. V gave up 7 bases and J gave up 1 base; unmatched junction bases: 2. DNA of the CDR3: TGTGCCAGCACCGGACAGGGGAACACCGGGGAGCTGTTTTTT. Protein sequence: CASTGQGNTGELFF.

The chain links TRBV20-1 to TRBJ2-5; no clear D gene. V dropped 3 bases and J dropped 5 bases, with 4 bases sitting between them. CDR1 and CDR2 (germline): DFQATT, SNEGSKA (reference sequence). There are 10 residues in the CDR3. The CDR3 here is CSASGETQYF. In nucleotides, the CDR3 is TGCAGTGCTAGCGGGGAGACCCAGTACTTC.

V usage is TRBV6-5 and J usage is TRBJ2-3; D ambiguous. CDR1 and CDR2 (germline): MNHEY, SVGAGI. Trimming stripped 6 bases from V and 0 bases from J, with 13 bases between. The CDR3 spans 15 residues. The CDR3 reads CASRRGPTSTDTQYF. The CDR3 DNA is TGTGCCAGCAGAAGAGGTCCTACTAGCACAGATACGCAGTATTTT.

The chain joins TRBV5-1 to TRBJ2-7, with 8 nucleotides matching TRBD1. Germline CDR1 reads SGHRS; CDR2 reads YFSETQ. The ends lost 5 bases at V and 5 bases at J; junction bases unmatched: 9. The CDR3 has 14 amino acids. CDR3 sequence (DNA): TGCGCCAGCAGGGAGACAGGGGAGTACAACGAGCAGTACTTC. It codes for CASRETGEYNEQYF. The whole variable domain, remainder taken from reference TRBV5-1 and TRBJ2-7, is KAGVTQTPRYLIKTRGQQVTLSCSPISGHRSVSWYQQTPGQGLQFLFEYFSETQRNKGNFPGRFSGRQFSNSRSEMNVSTLELGDSALYLCASRETGEYNEQYFGPGTRLTVT.

This clone was recorded a few times. V gene TRBV19 combines with J gene TRBJ2-2, with 9 bases lining up with TRBD1. V was pared by 3 bases and J by 4 bases, with 6 bases of the junction left unmatched. The V gene's germline CDR1 is LNHDA and CDR2 SQIVND (reference sequence). The CDR3 has 16 residues. The DNA for the CDR3 is TGTGCCAGTAGTATGGGGACAGGGAATCCCACCGGGGAGCTGTTTTTT. Amino acids: CASSMGTGNPTGELFF.

The chain couples TRBV27 to TRBJ1-2; 8 positions agree with TRBD1. The CDR3 has 14 residues. J was trimmed by 7 bases and V by 5 bases; bases with no gene match: 9. Germline V lookup: CDR1 MNHEY, CDR2 SMNVEV (reference sequence). In DNA form, the CDR3 reads TGTGCCAGCAGTCCCGACAGGGGCTTATTTGGCTACACCTTC. It is translated as CASSPDRGLFGYTF.

The J gene is TRBJ2-3, the V gene TRBV28; TRBD2 matches 13 bases. Germline CDR1 MDHEN, CDR2 SYDVKM. Trimming removed 5 bases from V and 2 bases from J; junction bases left unmatched: 7. The CDR3 has 17 amino acids. The CDR3 loop reads CASSVRGLAGYTDTQYF. In DNA, the CDR3 is TGTGCCAGCAGTGTAAGGGGACTAGCGGGGTACACAGATACGCAGTATTTT. Full variable domain (missing parts from reference TRBV28 and TRBJ2-3): DVKVTQSSRYLVKRTGEKVFLECVQDMDHENMFWYRQDPGLGLRLIYFSYDVKMKEKGDIPEGYSVSREKKERFSLILESASTNQTSMYLCASSVRGLAGYTDTQYFGPGTRLTVL.

The chain carries TRBV7-8 and TRBJ1-2; D might be TRBD1 (6 bases). From germline, CDR1 is SGHVS and CDR2 FQNEAQ. The CDR3 loop spans 13 amino acids. V was clipped by 1 base and J by 3 bases, with 6 bases between them. CDR3 residues: CASSLGTDYGYTF. CDR3 sequence (DNA): TGTGCCAGCAGCTTAGGGACAGACTATGGCTACACCTTC.